The next 31 T cell receptor beta chains were all read from a single sample in a study of blood T cell repertoires in COVID-19. Clones were sequenced by immunoSEQ multiplex PCR, and TCRdb holds only the in-frame ones, with some missing. In the table there are over 200,000 clones, approximately 82% of which are singletons. The sequencing input was peripheral blood. Receptors were obtained from a woman in her thirties or forties with acute or convalescent COVID-19.

J is TRBJ2-1 and V is TRBV27, with 8 nucleotides matching TRBD2. CDR1 and CDR2 (germline): MNHEY, SMNVEV (reference sequence). The CDR3 has 15 residues. Unmatched junction bases numbered 4, after V lost 2 bases and J lost 4 bases. The CDR3 region has the DNA TGTGCCAGCAGTTTACCGGGGGGGCCTTACAATGAGCAGTTCTTC. Protein sequence: CASSLPGGPYNEQFF.

The chain carries TRBV19 and TRBJ2-7; TRBD1 aligns across 9 bases. Unmatched junction bases numbered 4, after V lost 0 bases and J lost 1 base. Germline lookup yields CDR1 LNHDA and CDR2 SQIVND (reference sequence). CDR3 size: 16 residues. CDR3 sequence reads: CASSIESGTGSYEQYF. DNA of the CDR3: TGTGCCAGTAGTATAGAATCTGGGACAGGGTCCTACGAGCAGTACTTC.

This clone was recorded once. This chain links TRBV20-1 with TRBJ1-1, with D hard to call. The V end was cut by 6 bases, the J end by 8 bases, with 13 bases between. Germline V gene lookup returns CDR1 DFQATT and CDR2 SNEGSKA (reference sequence). CDR3 size: 11 residues. CDR3 sequence reads: CSAQRTEEAFF. Written as DNA, the CDR3 is TGCAGTGCCCAACGTACAGAGGAAGCTTTCTTT.

The chain carries TRBV19 and TRBJ1-2; no definite D call. Trimming left V 4 bases short and J 1 base short, with 4 bases between. The CDR3 runs to 12 residues. From germline, CDR1 is LNHDA and CDR2 SQIVND (reference sequence). The DNA for the CDR3 is TGTGCCAGTAGTACCGTTAACTATGGCTACACCTTC. Protein: CASSTVNYGYTF.

This chain connects TRBV19 to TRBJ2-5; a weak D match, TRBD1 (6 bases). The CDR3 has 13 residues. V was trimmed by 4 bases and J by 2 bases, leaving 8 bases between them. From germline, CDR1 is LNHDA and CDR2 SQIVND (reference sequence). DNA of the CDR3: TGTGCCAGTAGTAAGGGGGTGCAAGAGACCCAGTACTTC. This gives the protein CASSKGVQETQYF.

This clone occurred once. The gene calls are TRBV5-6 and TRBJ2-1; D is perhaps TRBD1 (6 bases). Germline V CDR1 and CDR2: SGHDT, YYEEEE. V was clipped by 4 bases and J by 6 bases, with 17 bases between them. CDR3 size: 15 residues. CDR3 DNA sequence: TGTGCCAGCAGCCAACACGGACAGTGGGGCAATGAGCAGTTCTTC. It specifies CASSQHGQWGNEQFF.

The chain employs TRBV5-1 and TRBJ1-6; 8 bases fit TRBD1. This CDR3 has 16 amino acids. From germline, CDR1 is SGHRS and CDR2 YFSETQ. The V gene end was trimmed by 3 bases and the J gene end by 9 bases; junction bases not matched to a gene: 11. CDR3 in amino acids: CASSSPYPGGISPLHF. The CDR3, as DNA: TGCGCCAGCAGCTCTCCCTATCCAGGGGGCATTTCACCCCTCCACTTT.

J is TRBJ2-7 and V is TRBV6-2 or TRBV6-3; tentatively, D is TRBD2 (5 bases). The CDR3 has 13 residues. Germline CDR1 and CDR2: MNHEY and SVGEGT. V lost 3 bases to trimming and J lost 6 bases, with 12 bases between them. In DNA form, the CDR3 reads TGTGCCAGCAGTTATTCTCGGGAAAGCGAGCAGTACTTC. Translation: CASSYSRESEQYF.

This chain joins TRBV18 and TRBJ2-3; no reliable D call. The CDR3 contains 14 residues. V dropped 3 bases and J dropped 2 bases, with 9 bases sitting between them. In germline, CDR1 is KGHSH, CDR2 LQKENI. The CDR3 protein is CASSPGASTDTQYF. DNA of the CDR3: TGTGCCAGCTCACCCGGAGCTTCCACAGATACGCAGTATTTT.

The chain links TRBV25-1 to TRBJ2-7, with 7 bases fitting TRBD1. Trimming took 6 bases from V and 2 from J; bases not matched to a gene: 7. Germline V gene lookup returns CDR1 MGHDK and CDR2 SYGVNS. The CDR3 length is 14 residues. CDR3 residues: CASRRTGATYEQYF. DNA of the CDR3: TGTGCCAGCAGAAGGACAGGAGCAACCTACGAGCAGTACTTC.

Turning to this clone: Other DNA sequences in this sample translate to the same CDR3. The chain links TRBV12-3 or TRBV12-4 to TRBJ2-3; D is perhaps TRBD2 (5 bases). V dropped 3 bases and J dropped 6 bases, with 7 bases sitting between them. This CDR3 is 12 amino acids long. For the CDR3, the DNA is TGTGCCAGCAGTTTGGGCGGGGATACGCAGTATTTT. Translating it yields CASSLGGDTQYF.

The count of this clone is one. The chain combines TRBV3-1 (or the pseudogene TRBV3-2) with TRBJ1-3; D may be TRBD1 (5 bases). The CDR3 runs to 15 residues. V gave up 1 base and J gave up 9 bases, with 16 bases separating them. The germline gives CDR1 LGHDT, CDR2 YNNKEL (reference sequence). CDR3 sequence reads: CASSQGPKGVFTIYF. The CDR3, as DNA: TGTGCCAGCAGCCAAGGCCCTAAAGGGGTATTCACCATATATTTT.

The chain employs TRBV5-6 and TRBJ1-2, with 9 bases fitting TRBD1. CDR3 length equals 13 residues. The germline gives CDR1 SGHDT, CDR2 YYEEEE. J lost 7 bases, V lost 2 bases, and 3 bases had no gene match. The CDR3 region has the DNA TGTGCCAGCAGCTTACAGGGGGCTTCTGGCTACACCTTC. Protein sequence: CASSLQGASGYTF.

This clone was picked up a small number of times. The V gene is TRBV27, the J gene TRBJ1-5; 11 bases are shared with TRBD1. V shed 2 bases and J 2 bases; nucleotides not matched to a gene: 5. Germline V lookup: CDR1 MNHEY, CDR2 SMNVEV (reference sequence). The CDR3 is 17 amino acids. DNA for the CDR3: TGTGCCAGCAGTTTACAGGGACAGGGGGGACGCAATCAGCCCCAGCATTTT. This translates into CASSLQGQGGRNQPQHF.

The chain carries TRBV5-3 and TRBJ1-2; the match to TRBD1 covers 10 bases. TRBV5-3 qualifies as an ORF whose function is uncertain. Germline trimming cut 0 bases from V and 2 bases from J; bases unmatched to any gene: 10. The CDR3 runs to 18 residues. CDR3 coding DNA: TGTGCCAGAAGCTTGGACCGGGACAGGGGAGATGTGAACTATGGCTACACCTTC. Translating gives CARSLDRDRGDVNYGYTF.

The V gene is TRBV2, the J gene TRBJ2-7; TRBD2 matches 9 bases. This CDR3 comprises 19 residues. V lost 4 bases to trimming and J lost 3 bases; unmatched junction nucleotides: 19. Germline loops: CDR1 SNHLY, CDR2 FYNNEI. CDR3 amino acids: CASSVSGSPSGGKDYEQYF. As DNA, the CDR3 is TGTGCCAGCAGTGTATCCGGCTCGCCGAGCGGGGGGAAAGACTACGAGCAGTACTTC.

This chain joins TRBV5-1 and TRBJ2-7; the D gene is possibly TRBD2 (5 bases). Germline CDR1 is SGHRS and CDR2 is YFSETQ. Trimming shortened V by 1 base and J by 5 bases, and 13 bases separated the two germline ends. The CDR3 extends over 14 amino acids. The CDR3 DNA reads as TGCGCCAGCAGCTTGACGGGATTGACTGACGAGCAGTACTTC. This translates into CASSLTGLTDEQYF.

The chain uses TRBV12-3 or TRBV12-4 and TRBJ1-6, with D perhaps matching TRBD1 (6 bases). This CDR3 has 13 residues. V was pared by 5 bases and J by 5 bases, with 7 bases between. CDR3 nucleotide sequence: TGTGCCAGCAGTCACAGGGATAATTCACCCCTCCACTTT. Translation: CASSHRDNSPLHF.

J is TRBJ2-7 and V is TRBV5-5, with D perhaps TRBD2 (6 bases). Germline V gives CDR1 SGHKS, CDR2 YYEKEE (reference sequence). V was cut by 0 bases and J by 4 bases, with 8 bases left in between. The CDR3 has 13 amino acids. CDR3 amino acids: CASSLEGGYEQYF. The CDR3 DNA reads as TGTGCCAGCAGCTTGGAAGGAGGGTACGAGCAGTACTTC.

The chain uses TRBV18 and TRBJ2-3; TRBD2 is a possible D gene (6 bases). The length of the CDR3 is 14 residues. Trimming cost V 3 bases and J 5 bases, with 12 bases left between them. Germline V gives CDR1 KGHSH, CDR2 LQKENI. DNA of the CDR3: TGTGCCAGCTCACCCTCGGGGGAGGAAGATACGCAGTATTTT. It encodes CASSPSGEEDTQYF.

The V and J genes are TRBV7-9 and TRBJ1-4; 8 nucleotides align to TRBD1. CDR1 and CDR2 (germline): SEHNR, FQNEAQ (reference sequence). After removal of 5 bases from V and 5 bases from J, the junction contained 10 bases not matched to a gene. This CDR3 contains 16 residues. The CDR3 DNA is TGTGCCAGCAGCCCCGGACAGGGTGGGTTCAATGAAAAACTGTTTTTT. It encodes CASSPGQGGFNEKLFF.

This chain uses TRBV30 with TRBJ1-3, with 7 bases identical to TRBD1. Germline assignment: CDR1 GTSNPN and CDR2 SVGIG (reference sequence). V dropped 4 bases and J dropped 2; count of bases not matched to a gene: 5. The CDR3 totals 14 residues. This CDR3 is CAWIGTEAGNTIYF. In DNA form, the CDR3 reads TGTGCCTGGATTGGGACAGAGGCTGGAAACACCATATATTTT.

The V call is TRBV12-5, the J call TRBJ1-4, with 9 bases identical to TRBD1. There are 21 residues in the CDR3. The ends lost 7 bases at V and 2 bases at J; junction bases unmatched: 23. Germline CDR1 and CDR2: LGHNT and FRNRAP. CDR3 DNA: TGTGCTAGTGCCATCCTGGCCCCCATCGGGACAGGGCGTGCCACTAATGAAAAACTGTTTTTT. It specifies CASAILAPIGTGRATNEKLFF. Full variable domain (remainder filled in from reference TRBV12-5 and TRBJ1-4): DARVTQTPRHKVTEMGQEVTMRCQPILGHNTVFWYRQTMMQGLELLAYFRNRAPLDDSGMPKDRFSAEMPDATLATLKIQPSEPRDSAVYFCASAILAPIGTGRATNEKLFFGSGTQLSVL.

The chain couples TRBV5-1 to TRBJ2-7; TRBD2 matches at 15 bases. Losses at the gene ends were 4 bases for V and 6 bases for J; bases not matched to a gene: 8. The length of the CDR3 is 16 residues. The germline V gene has CDR1 SGHRS and CDR2 YFSETQ. The CDR3 sequence: CASSTWTSGGAAEQYF. In DNA, the CDR3 is TGCGCCAGCAGCACCTGGACTAGCGGGGGGGCTGCCGAGCAGTACTTC.

This chain uses TRBV29-1 with TRBJ2-2; no reliable D call. CDR1 and CDR2 from the germline V gene are SQVTM and ANQGSEA. Between the trimmed V and J ends, which lost 6 bases and 6 bases, there was a span of 8 bases. The CDR3 extends over 11 amino acids. The CDR3 DNA is TGCAGCGTCGGAGATCCCGGGGAGCTGTTTTTT. It translates to CSVGDPGELFF.

This clone has only a few counts. The chain couples TRBV11-2 to TRBJ1-2; tentatively, D is TRBD1 (5 bases). CDR1 and CDR2 from the germline V gene are SGHAT and FQNNGV. Trimming took off 4 bases at V and 1 base at J, with 16 bases between the two ends. This CDR3 is built from 16 residues. The CDR3 reads CASSSPLTEINYGYTF. As DNA, the CDR3 is TGTGCCAGCAGCTCCCCTCTGACAGAGATTAACTATGGCTACACCTTC.

The chain employs TRBV2 and TRBJ1-2; 9 nucleotides line up with TRBD1. Germline CDR1 SNHLY, CDR2 FYNNEI. Unmatched junction bases numbered 10, after V lost 4 bases and J lost 4 bases. The CDR3 covers 16 residues. The CDR3 nucleotides read TGTGCCAGCAGTGCCTCACAGGGGGCGTCGAGCTATGGCTACACCTTC. It yields the protein CASSASQGASSYGYTF.

The chain joins TRBV12-3 or TRBV12-4 to TRBJ1-1; D call uncertain. The CDR3 consists of 12 residues. V was shortened by 5 bases and J by 1 base, with 5 bases between the two germline ends. CDR3 amino acids: CASSPGNTEAFF. DNA for the CDR3: TGTGCCAGCAGTCCCGGGAACACTGAAGCTTTCTTT.

The chain uses TRBV5-8 and TRBJ2-1; 8 nucleotides match TRBD2. CDR3 size: 16 residues. Germline loops: CDR1 SGHTS, CDR2 YDEGEE. Trimming removed 5 bases from V and 2 bases from J; junction bases left unmatched: 9. CDR3 DNA sequence: TGTGCCAGCAGTTTTCCCGGGGGACTAGCCTACAATGAGCAGTTCTTC. Its translation is CASSFPGGLAYNEQFF.

V gene TRBV11-2 combines with J gene TRBJ1-3; 11 bases map to TRBD1. Per germline, CDR1 SGHAT and CDR2 FQNNGV. The CDR3 runs to 17 residues. Germline trimming cut 5 bases from V and 5 bases from J; bases unmatched to any gene: 11. CDR3 amino acids: CASSLIGQGANRNTIYF. CDR3 nucleotide sequence: TGTGCCAGCAGCCTTATCGGACAGGGGGCGAATCGAAACACCATATATTTT.

The chain links TRBV7-9 to TRBJ2-1, with TRBD2 matching over 14 bases. With 5 bases clipped from V and 0 bases from J, the junction kept 6 bases outside the gene matches. This CDR3 is 18 amino acids long. CDR1 SEHNR and CDR2 FQNEAQ come from the germline V gene (reference sequence). Here the CDR3 reads CASSETSGRAISYNEQFF. CDR3 bases: TGTGCCAGCAGCGAGACTAGCGGGAGGGCCATCTCCTACAATGAGCAGTTCTTC.